This T cell receptor (beta chain) is from a study of blood T cells in healthy people across ages. A second PCR, run for roughly 7 to 11 cycles, used a sample-barcoded 5' primer plus a J-beta primer mix. TCRdb recomputed calls from the 5' RACE reads with MiXCR, one row per CDR3 protein. The sample lists about 720,000 distinct CDR3 sequences, approximately 21% occurring once. This clonotype was seen only a few times. The sample comprised blood. The receptor's source is a man aged 70-80 years in good health.

The CDR3 DNA sequence: TGTGCCAGCAGTTACAGACTAGCGGGGGGTAGAGGGGAGACCCAGTACTTC. Protein product: CASSYRLAGGRGETQYF. The chain links TRBV28 to TRBJ2-1; TRBD2 matches at 13 bases. The J call is in doubt because the DNA end fits TRBJ2-5 better. Germline V gene lookup returns CDR1 MDHEN and CDR2 SYDVKM. The CDR3 extends over 17 amino acids.